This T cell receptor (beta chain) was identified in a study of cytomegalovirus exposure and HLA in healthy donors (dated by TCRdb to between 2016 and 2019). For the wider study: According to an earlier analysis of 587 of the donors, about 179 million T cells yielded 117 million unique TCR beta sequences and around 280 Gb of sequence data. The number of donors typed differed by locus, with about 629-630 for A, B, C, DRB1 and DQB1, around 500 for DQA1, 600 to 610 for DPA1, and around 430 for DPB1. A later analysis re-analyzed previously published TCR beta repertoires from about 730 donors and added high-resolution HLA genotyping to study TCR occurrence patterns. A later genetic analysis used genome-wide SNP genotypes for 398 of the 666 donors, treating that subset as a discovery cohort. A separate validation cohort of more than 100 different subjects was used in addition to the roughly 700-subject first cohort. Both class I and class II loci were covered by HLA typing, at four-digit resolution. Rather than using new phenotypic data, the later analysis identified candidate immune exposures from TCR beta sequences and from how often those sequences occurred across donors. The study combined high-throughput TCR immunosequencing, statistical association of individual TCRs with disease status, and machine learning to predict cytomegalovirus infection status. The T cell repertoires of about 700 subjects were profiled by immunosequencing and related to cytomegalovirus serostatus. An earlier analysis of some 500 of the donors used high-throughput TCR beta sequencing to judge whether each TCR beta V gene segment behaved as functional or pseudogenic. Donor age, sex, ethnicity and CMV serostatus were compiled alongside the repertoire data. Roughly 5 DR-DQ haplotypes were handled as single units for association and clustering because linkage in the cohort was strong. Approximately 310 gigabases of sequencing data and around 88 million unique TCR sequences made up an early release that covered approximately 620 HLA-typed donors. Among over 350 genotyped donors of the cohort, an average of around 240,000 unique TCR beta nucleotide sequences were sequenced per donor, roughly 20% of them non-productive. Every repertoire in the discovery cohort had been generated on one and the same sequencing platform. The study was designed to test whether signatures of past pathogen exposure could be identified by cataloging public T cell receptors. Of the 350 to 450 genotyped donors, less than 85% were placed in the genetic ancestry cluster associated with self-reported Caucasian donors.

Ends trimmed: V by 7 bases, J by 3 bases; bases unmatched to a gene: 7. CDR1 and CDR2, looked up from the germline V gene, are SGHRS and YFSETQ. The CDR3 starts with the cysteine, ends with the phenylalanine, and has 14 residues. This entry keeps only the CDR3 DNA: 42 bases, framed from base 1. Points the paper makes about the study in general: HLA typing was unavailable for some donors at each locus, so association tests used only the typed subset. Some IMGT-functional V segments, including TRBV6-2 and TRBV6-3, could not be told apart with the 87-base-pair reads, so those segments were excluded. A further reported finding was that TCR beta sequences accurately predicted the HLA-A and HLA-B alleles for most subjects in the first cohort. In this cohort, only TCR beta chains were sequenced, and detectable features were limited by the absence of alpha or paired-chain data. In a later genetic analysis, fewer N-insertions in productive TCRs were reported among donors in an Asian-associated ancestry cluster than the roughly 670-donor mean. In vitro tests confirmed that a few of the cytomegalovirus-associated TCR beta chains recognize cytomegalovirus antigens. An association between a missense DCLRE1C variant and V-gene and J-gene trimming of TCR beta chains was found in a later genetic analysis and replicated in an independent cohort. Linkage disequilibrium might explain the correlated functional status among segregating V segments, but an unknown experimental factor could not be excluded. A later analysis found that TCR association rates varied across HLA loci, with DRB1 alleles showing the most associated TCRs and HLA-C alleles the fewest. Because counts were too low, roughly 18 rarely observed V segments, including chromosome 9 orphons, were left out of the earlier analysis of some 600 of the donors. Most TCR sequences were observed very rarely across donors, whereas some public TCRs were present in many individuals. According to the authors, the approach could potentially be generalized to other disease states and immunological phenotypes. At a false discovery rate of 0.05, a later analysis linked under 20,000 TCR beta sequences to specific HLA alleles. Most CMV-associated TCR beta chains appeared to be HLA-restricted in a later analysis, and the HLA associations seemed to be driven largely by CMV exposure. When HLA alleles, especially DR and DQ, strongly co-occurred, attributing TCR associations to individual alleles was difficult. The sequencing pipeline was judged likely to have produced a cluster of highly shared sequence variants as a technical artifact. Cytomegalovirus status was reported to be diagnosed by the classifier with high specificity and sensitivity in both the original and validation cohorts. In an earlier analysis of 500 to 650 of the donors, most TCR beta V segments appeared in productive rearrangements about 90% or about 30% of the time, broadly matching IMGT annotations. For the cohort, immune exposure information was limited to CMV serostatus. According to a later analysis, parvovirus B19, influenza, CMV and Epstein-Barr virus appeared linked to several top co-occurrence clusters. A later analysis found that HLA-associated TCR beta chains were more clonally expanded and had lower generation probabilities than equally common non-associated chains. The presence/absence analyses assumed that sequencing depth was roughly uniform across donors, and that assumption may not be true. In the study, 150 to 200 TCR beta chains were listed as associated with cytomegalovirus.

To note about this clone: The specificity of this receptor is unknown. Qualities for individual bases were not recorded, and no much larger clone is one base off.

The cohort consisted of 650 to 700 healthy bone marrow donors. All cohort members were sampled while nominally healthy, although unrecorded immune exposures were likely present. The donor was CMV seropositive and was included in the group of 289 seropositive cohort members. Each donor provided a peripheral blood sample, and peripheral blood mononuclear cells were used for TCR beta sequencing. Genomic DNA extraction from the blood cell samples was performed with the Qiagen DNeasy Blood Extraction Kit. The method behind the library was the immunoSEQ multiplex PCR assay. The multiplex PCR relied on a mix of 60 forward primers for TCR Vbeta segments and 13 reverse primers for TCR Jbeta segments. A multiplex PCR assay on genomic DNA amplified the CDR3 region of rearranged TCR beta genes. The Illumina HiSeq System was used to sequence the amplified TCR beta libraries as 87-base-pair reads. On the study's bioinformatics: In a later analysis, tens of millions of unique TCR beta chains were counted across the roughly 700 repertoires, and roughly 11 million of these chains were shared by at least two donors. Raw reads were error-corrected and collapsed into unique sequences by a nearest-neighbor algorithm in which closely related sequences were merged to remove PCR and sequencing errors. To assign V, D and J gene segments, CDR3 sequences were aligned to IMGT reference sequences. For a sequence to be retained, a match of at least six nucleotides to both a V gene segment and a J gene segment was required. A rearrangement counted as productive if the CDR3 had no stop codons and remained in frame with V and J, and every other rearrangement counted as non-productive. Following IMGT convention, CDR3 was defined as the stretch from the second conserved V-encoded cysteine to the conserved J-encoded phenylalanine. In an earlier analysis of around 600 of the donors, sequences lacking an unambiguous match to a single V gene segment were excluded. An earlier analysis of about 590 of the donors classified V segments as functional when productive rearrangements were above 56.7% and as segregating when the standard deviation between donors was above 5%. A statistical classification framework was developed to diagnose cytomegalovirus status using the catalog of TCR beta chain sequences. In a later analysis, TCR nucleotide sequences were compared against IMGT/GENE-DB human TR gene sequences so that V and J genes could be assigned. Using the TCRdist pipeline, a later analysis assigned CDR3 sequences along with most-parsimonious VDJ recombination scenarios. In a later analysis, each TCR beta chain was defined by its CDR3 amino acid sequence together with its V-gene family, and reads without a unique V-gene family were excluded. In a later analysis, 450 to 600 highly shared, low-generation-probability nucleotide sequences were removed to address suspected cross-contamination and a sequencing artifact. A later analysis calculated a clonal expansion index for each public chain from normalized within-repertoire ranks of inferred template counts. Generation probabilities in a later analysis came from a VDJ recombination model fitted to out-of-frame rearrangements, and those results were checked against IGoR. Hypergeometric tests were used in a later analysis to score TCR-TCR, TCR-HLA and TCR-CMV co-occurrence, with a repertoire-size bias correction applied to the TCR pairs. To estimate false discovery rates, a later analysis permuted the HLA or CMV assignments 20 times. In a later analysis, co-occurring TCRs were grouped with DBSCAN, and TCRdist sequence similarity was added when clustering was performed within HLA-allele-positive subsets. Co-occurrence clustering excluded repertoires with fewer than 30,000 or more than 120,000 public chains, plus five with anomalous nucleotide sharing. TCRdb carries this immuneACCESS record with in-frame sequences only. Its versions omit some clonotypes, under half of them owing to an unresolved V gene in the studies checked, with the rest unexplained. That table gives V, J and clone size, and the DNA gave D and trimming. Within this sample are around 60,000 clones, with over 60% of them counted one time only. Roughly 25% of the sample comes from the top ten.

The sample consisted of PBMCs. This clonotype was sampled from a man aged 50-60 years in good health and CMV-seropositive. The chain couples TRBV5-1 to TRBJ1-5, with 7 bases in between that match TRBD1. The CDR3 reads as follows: CASRTGTDNQPQHF. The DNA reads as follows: TGCGCCAGCCGAACCGGGACAGACAATCAGCCCCAGCATTTT.